This T cell receptor beta chain was retrieved from a study of cytomegalovirus exposure and HLA in healthy donors. From the 120-subject validation cohort, which was separate from the approximately 700-subject first cohort, the donors were drawn. TCRdb's copy holds only in-frame clones and misses some; the assay was immunoSEQ multiplex PCR. The repertoire consists of approximately 190,000 clones, with roughly 84% occurring once and the leading ten covering 10% to 15%. Study findings and constraints: Overall, approximately 180 TCR beta chains were annotated as cytomegalovirus-associated.

V was shortened by 6 bases and J by 3 bases, with 14 bases between the two germline ends. The CDR3 has 14 residues. Germline V gene data show CDR1 as MNHEY and CDR2 as SVGAGI. In the case of this clone: No antigen is known for it.

The sample was PBMCs. The chain combines TRBV6-5 with TRBJ1-1; D perhaps matches TRBD1 (6 bases). This receptor was taken from a woman in her 30s in good health and CMV-seropositive. The CDR3 reads CASSFQGWDTEAFF. CDR3 nucleotides: TGTGCCAGCAGCTTTCAGGGGTGGGACACTGAAGCTTTCTTT.